The 31 T cell receptor beta chains given below trace back to one sample, sequenced in a study of cytomegalovirus exposure and HLA in healthy donors. This PCR relied on a set of 60 Vbeta primers and 13 Jbeta primers. Some clones are missing from TCRdb's copy, which holds only in-frame ones; the method was immunoSEQ multiplex PCR. Of about 110,000 clones in the sample, 65% to 80% were seen once. The specimen sequenced was PBMCs. These receptors originate from a man aged 55 to 69 in good health and CMV-seronegative.

The chain recombines TRBV29-1 with TRBJ1-1; D not resolved. V was cut by 7 bases and J by 1 base, with 7 bases left in between. The CDR3 is 11 residues long. Germline V gives CDR1 SQVTM, CDR2 ANQGSEA. The chain's CDR3 is CSASRNTEAFF. In DNA form, the CDR3 reads TGCAGCGCCTCTCGGAACACTGAAGCTTTCTTT.

This clone was picked up one time. V and J are TRBV6-1 and TRBJ1-1, with TRBD1 matching 9 bases. Unmatched junction bases numbered 3, after V lost 5 bases and J lost 11 bases. The CDR3 is 11 residues long. The germline V gene has CDR1 MNHNS and CDR2 SASEGT. The CDR3 spells CASSRQGEAFF. CDR3 bases: TGTGCCAGCAGTAGACAGGGGGAGGCTTTCTTT.

This clone was seen a few times. The rearrangement uses TRBV7-3 and TRBJ2-5; the match to TRBD2 covers 7 bases. With V trimmed by 4 bases and J by 6 bases, 8 bases remained unmatched. The germline CDR1 and CDR2 sequences are SGHTA and FQGTGA. The CDR3 is made up of 14 amino acids. CDR3 nucleotide sequence: TGTGCCAGCAGCTCTAGCGGCGCCGGACAGACCCAGTACTTC. It is translated as CASSSSGAGQTQYF.

The chain uses TRBV7-3 and TRBJ2-2; tentative D call: TRBD1 (6 bases). Germline CDR1 is SGHTA and CDR2 is FQGTGA. The V gene lost 2 bases and the J gene lost 6 bases, with 19 bases spanning the gap. This CDR3 is 17 amino acids long. CDR3 sequence reads: CASSLQGRGGTAGELFF. CDR3 nucleotides: TGTGCCAGCAGCTTACAGGGGAGAGGGGGAACGGCCGGGGAGCTGTTTTTT.

This chain joins TRBV28 and TRBJ1-4; 7 positions agree with TRBD1. The V gene end was trimmed by 1 base and the J gene end by 6 bases; junction bases not matched to a gene: 2. Germline CDR1 is MDHEN and CDR2 is SYDVKM. The CDR3 sequence is 14 residues long. The CDR3: CASSLFGTDEKLFF. CDR3 DNA: TGTGCCAGCAGTTTATTCGGGACAGATGAAAAACTGTTTTTT.

The gene calls are TRBV19 and TRBJ1-5, with D tentatively TRBD1 (5 bases). CDR1 is LNHDA and CDR2 is SQIVND in the germline V gene (reference sequence). V was clipped by 1 base and J by 3 bases, with 7 bases between them. This CDR3 has 14 amino acids. CDR3 DNA: TGTGCCAGTAGTATAGCAGGGAACAATCAGCCCCAGCATTTT. It is translated as CASSIAGNNQPQHF.

This clone was recorded once. The chain joins TRBV2 to TRBJ1-5, with D perhaps TRBD1 (5 bases). Between the trimmed V and J ends, which lost 4 bases and 6 bases, there was a span of 10 bases. Germline CDR1 SNHLY, CDR2 FYNNEI. CDR3 size: 13 residues. In nucleotides, the CDR3 is TGTGCCAGCAGTGGGCAGGGCCTTCAGCCCCAGCATTTT. It codes for CASSGQGLQPQHF.

V is TRBV7-8 and J is TRBJ2-3, with D tentatively TRBD2 (6 bases). This CDR3 has 15 amino acids. Germline-derived CDR1 and CDR2 are SGHVS and FQNEAQ. With 2 bases removed from V and 5 bases from J, the gap between germline ends came to 14 bases. The CDR3 DNA is TGTGCCAGCAGCTTACCCGGTCCTAGCGTAGATACGCAGTATTTT. As protein: CASSLPGPSVDTQYF.

V gene TRBV4-3 combines with J gene TRBJ2-3; a weak D match, TRBD1 (6 bases). The CDR3 contains 15 residues. The V and J ends lost 3 bases and 4 bases respectively, with 14 bases between them. Per germline, CDR1 LGHNA and CDR2 YSLEER. The CDR3 protein is CASSQTTGFADTQYF. The CDR3 region has the DNA TGCGCCAGCAGCCAGACAACAGGGTTCGCAGATACGCAGTATTTT.

On this clone: At one end the junction does not follow the germline gene, possibly because of a read error. Other DNA sequences from this sample encode an identical CDR3 as well. The chain uses TRBV30 and TRBJ1-1, with D possibly being TRBD1 (6 bases). The CDR3 covers 14 residues. Germline-derived CDR1 and CDR2 are GTSNPN and SVGIG (reference sequence). The CDR3 sequence is CAWRRQVMNTEAFF. The CDR3, as DNA: TGTGCCTGGAGGAGACAGGTCATGAACACCGAAGCTTTCTTT.

The rearrangement joins TRBV6-5 to TRBJ1-2, with 9 nucleotides matching TRBD1. The germline CDR1 and CDR2 sequences are MNHEY and SVGAGI. V dropped 6 bases and J dropped 6; count of bases not matched to a gene: 5. The CDR3 covers 13 residues. This chain's CDR3 is CASRTGGLDGYTF. CDR3 nucleotides: TGTGCCAGCAGAACAGGGGGCTTAGATGGCTACACCTTC.

The chain couples TRBV7-3 to TRBJ2-5; possible D gene TRBD2, 7 bases. CDR1 is SGHTA, CDR2 FQGTGA, per germline. Deletions cut 3 bases from V and 5 bases from J, with 10 bases between. This CDR3 is built from 13 residues. CDR3 protein: CASSFGGPETQYF. CDR3 coding DNA: TGTGCCAGCAGCTTCGGGGGGCCGGAGACCCAGTACTTC.

The rearrangement uses TRBV19 and TRBJ1-5; the D is unclear. Trimming cost V 3 bases and J 1 base, with 10 bases left between them. Germline V gene lookup returns CDR1 LNHDA and CDR2 SQIVND (reference sequence). There are 15 residues in the CDR3. CDR3 nucleotides: TGTGCCAGTAGTATCTTAAGAGGGAGCAATCAGCCCCAGCATTTT. Its protein is CASSILRGSNQPQHF.

The chain combines TRBV7-7 with TRBJ1-2, with 7 bases fitting TRBD1. The germline V gene encodes CDR1 SSHAT and CDR2 FNYEAQ (reference sequence). The V and J ends lost 5 bases and 3 bases, in that order; junction bases with no gene match: 9. This CDR3 is built from 15 residues. The CDR3 bases are TGTGCCAGCAGCGTCACAGGGGTAACCTACTATGGCTACACCTTC. Amino acid sequence: CASSVTGVTYYGYTF. Full variable domain (missing parts from reference TRBV7-7 and TRBJ1-2): GAGVSQSPRYKVTKRGQDVTLRCDPISSHATLYWYQQALGQGPEFLTYFNYEAQPDKSGLPSDRFSAERPEGSISTLTIQRTEQRDSAMYRCASSVTGVTYYGYTFGSGTRLTVV.

This chain joins TRBV19 and TRBJ1-5; 7 bases line up with TRBD1. J gave up 4 bases and V 2 bases, and 2 bases lay outside the gene matches. Germline V gene sequence: CDR1 LNHDA, CDR2 SQIVND (reference sequence). The CDR3 sequence is 14 residues long. In DNA, the CDR3 is TGTGCCAGTAGTATAAGGGGACAGAATCAGCCCCAGCATTTT. As protein: CASSIRGQNQPQHF.

The gene calls are TRBV2 and TRBJ2-5; TRBD2 aligns across 9 bases. The CDR3 is made up of 14 amino acids. Unmatched junction bases numbered 6, after V lost 6 bases and J lost 4 bases. The germline gives CDR1 SNHLY, CDR2 FYNNEI. The CDR3 coding sequence is TGTGCCAGCAGGGGGGGGACTAGCCCAGAGACCCAGTACTTC. It encodes CASRGGTSPETQYF.

This chain links TRBV5-5 with TRBJ2-7; possible D gene TRBD1, 5 bases. Germline lookup yields CDR1 SGHKS and CDR2 YYEKEE (reference sequence). V was cut by 0 bases and J by 2 bases, with 9 bases left in between. This CDR3 spans 14 amino acids. This CDR3 reads CASSLGGRTYEQYV. The CDR3 region has the DNA TGTGCCAGCAGCTTGGGGGGCAGAACCTACGAGCAGTACGTC.

This chain connects TRBV6-1 to TRBJ1-1; D may be TRBD1 (5 bases). The CDR3 runs 13 residues. CDR1 is MNHNS and CDR2 is SASEGT in the germline V gene. Trimming removed 6 bases at V and 1 base at J, with 9 bases between. DNA of the CDR3: TGTGCCAGCAGGCTTACAGGGAACACTGAAGCTTTCTTT. It encodes CASRLTGNTEAFF.

The genes are TRBV30 and TRBJ1-6, with D perhaps matching TRBD1 (5 bases). The CDR3 sequence is 15 residues long. Germline-derived CDR1 and CDR2 are GTSNPN and SVGIG (reference sequence). V lost 1 base, J lost 10 bases, and 17 bases lay in between. CDR3: CAWSGPGGIGSPLHF. The CDR3 coding sequence is TGTGCCTGGAGTGGACCCGGGGGGATCGGATCACCCCTCCACTTT.

This clone was detected a few times. J is TRBJ1-3 and V is TRBV7-2; TRBD1 agrees at 10 bases. Germline V gives CDR1 SGHTA, CDR2 FQGNSA. Unmatched junction bases numbered 4, after V lost 4 bases and J lost 4 bases. This CDR3 spans 15 amino acids. CDR3: CASSSRQGAGNTIYF. The CDR3, as DNA: TGTGCCAGCAGCTCGAGACAGGGGGCCGGAAACACCATATATTTT.

The chain employs TRBV18 and TRBJ2-5; TRBD1 aligns across 7 bases. Germline loops: CDR1 KGHSH, CDR2 LQKENI. V trimming: 4 bases; J trimming: 5 bases; junction bases outside the gene matches: 13. This CDR3 is 16 amino acids long. DNA of the CDR3: TGTGCCAGCTCACGAGGACAGGTTGCGTGGATGGAGACCCAGTACTTC. Amino acid sequence: CASSRGQVAWMETQYF. The variable domain in full, with the rest retrieved from reference TRBV18 and TRBJ2-5, is NAGVMQNPRHLVRRRGQEARLRCSPMKGHSHVYWYRQLPEEGLKFMVYLQKENIIDESGMPKERFSAEFPKEGPSILRIQQVVRGDSAAYFCASSRGQVAWMETQYFGPGTRLLVL.

The V gene is TRBV5-5, the J gene TRBJ1-5; TRBD1 is a possible D gene (5 bases). The V and J ends lost 6 bases and 6 bases respectively, with 22 bases between them. CDR1 SGHKS and CDR2 YYEKEE come from the germline V gene (reference sequence). The CDR3 is made up of 16 amino acids. CDR3 amino acids: CASTPAGAMGSQPQHF. CDR3 coding DNA: TGTGCCAGCACCCCAGCTGGGGCAATGGGCAGTCAGCCCCAGCATTTT.

This chain joins TRBV19 and TRBJ1-5, with D possibly matching TRBD1 (5 bases). The V end was cut by 6 bases, the J end by 0 bases, with 9 bases between. This CDR3 comprises 14 residues. Germline-derived CDR1 and CDR2 are LNHDA and SQIVND (reference sequence). CDR3 bases: TGTGCCAGTAGATCACAGGCTAGCAATCAGCCCCAGCATTTT. Its translation is CASRSQASNQPQHF.

The rearrangement links TRBV9 to TRBJ2-1; TRBD1 aligns across 7 bases. Germline loops: CDR1 SGDLS, CDR2 YYNGEE. This CDR3 is built from 15 residues. The V and J ends lost 4 bases and 1 base, in that order; junction bases with no gene match: 5. CDR3 region: CASSPRQGSYNEQFF. The CDR3 nucleotides read TGTGCCAGCAGCCCCCGACAGGGATCCTACAATGAGCAGTTCTTC.

This chain uses TRBV7-2 with TRBJ2-3, with D tentatively TRBD1 (5 bases). Looked up from germline, CDR1 is SGHTA and CDR2 is FQGNSA. The V end lost 5 bases, the J end lost 2 bases, and 11 bases lay between the germline ends. The CDR3 loop spans 14 amino acids. The CDR3 nucleotides read TGTGCCAGCAGCAAACGACAGATCACAGATACGCAGTATTTT. Translation: CASSKRQITDTQYF.

The J gene is TRBJ2-1, the V gene TRBV7-2; 10 nucleotides line up with TRBD2. The germline V gene has CDR1 SGHTA and CDR2 FQGNSA. V lost 0 bases, J lost 7 bases, and 3 bases stayed unmatched. The CDR3 length is 15 residues. DNA of the CDR3: TGTGCCAGCAGCTTAGCAGCGACTAGCGGGAATGAGCAGTTCTTC. This encodes CASSLAATSGNEQFF. The full variable domain, rest sourced from reference TRBV7-2 and TRBJ2-1, is GAGVSQSPSNKVTEKGKDVELRCDPISGHTALYWYRQSLGQGLEFLIYFQGNSAPDKSGLPSDRFSAERTGGSVSTLTIQRTQQEDSAVYLCASSLAATSGNEQFFGPGTRLTVL.

The chain recombines TRBV19 with TRBJ2-6, with D possibly TRBD1 on 5 matching bases. The CDR3 contains 17 residues. The germline V gene has CDR1 LNHDA and CDR2 SQIVND (reference sequence). The V end lost 3 bases, the J end lost 3 bases, and 15 bases lay between the germline ends. The CDR3 DNA reads as TGTGCCAGTAGTATCAGGTCAGGGTCGAGTGGGGCCAACGTCCTGACTTTC. As protein: CASSIRSGSSGANVLTF.

The V gene is TRBV12-5, the J gene TRBJ2-1; 9 bases map to TRBD2. Germline lookup yields CDR1 LGHNT and CDR2 FRNRAP. The CDR3 consists of 18 residues. V shed 4 bases and J 4 bases; nucleotides not matched to a gene: 14. CDR3 residues: CASGSRLSGGKGYNEQFF. CDR3 sequence (DNA): TGTGCTAGTGGTTCCCGGCTGAGCGGGGGGAAGGGATACAATGAGCAGTTCTTC.

The V call is TRBV5-4, the J call TRBJ1-2; no reliable D call. The length of the CDR3 is 14 residues. CDR1 is SGHNT and CDR2 is YYREEE in the germline V gene (reference sequence). V was trimmed by 4 bases and J by 0 bases, leaving 10 bases between them. CDR3 sequence reads: CASSGPGTNYGYTF. CDR3 bases: TGTGCCAGCAGCGGTCCAGGTACTAACTATGGCTACACCTTC.

The rearrangement links TRBV2 to TRBJ2-5, with TRBD1 matching 8 bases. With V trimmed by 5 bases and J by 5 bases, 28 bases remained unmatched. This CDR3 region has 21 residues. Germline assignment: CDR1 SNHLY and CDR2 FYNNEI. This chain's CDR3 is CASSRGPANLGAQGGFETQYF. Written as DNA, the CDR3 is TGTGCCAGCAGTCGAGGGCCCGCCAATCTAGGAGCACAGGGGGGTTTTGAGACCCAGTACTTC.

The chain recombines TRBV5-8 with TRBJ1-4; D perhaps matches TRBD1 (6 bases). The germline V gene encodes CDR1 SGHTS and CDR2 YDEGEE. This CDR3 region has 15 residues. V gave up 4 bases and J gave up 7 bases, with 17 bases separating them. In DNA form, the CDR3 reads TGTGCCAGCAGCCTGCAGGGGCTTACGAGTGAAAAACTGTTTTTT. Protein sequence: CASSLQGLTSEKLFF.